The 7 T cell receptor beta chains listed next were all sequenced from one sample in a study of OX40 agonist ivuxolimab in advanced cancers. Profiling relied on immunoSEQ multiplex PCR, and the TCRdb table lists in-frame clones only, not all of them. The sample lists 72,000 or so clones, roughly 87% occurring once. The material sequenced was CD4+ or CD8+ T cells sorted from blood, taken in a trial of the OX40 agonist ivuxolimab. The source of these receptors is an adult with an advanced solid tumor such as melanoma, head and neck, liver or kidney cancer.

The genes are TRBV16 and TRBJ1-2; D perhaps matches TRBD1 (6 bases). CDR1 is KGHSY and CDR2 is FQNENV in the germline V gene. CDR3 length: 13 residues. V was cut by 4 bases and J by 5 bases, with 11 bases left in between. CDR3 region: CASSPRTAYGYTF. In nucleotides, the CDR3 is TGTGCCAGCAGCCCCCGGACAGCGTATGGCTACACCTTC. The entire variable domain, with the rest obtained from reference TRBV16 and TRBJ1-2, is as follows: GEEVAQTPKHLVRGEGQKAKLYCAPIKGHSYVFWYQQVLKNEFKFLISFQNENVFDETGMPKERFSAKCLPNSPCSLEIQATKLEDSAVYFCASSPRTAYGYTFGSGTRLTVV.

The rearrangement uses TRBV30 and TRBJ2-3; 9 positions match TRBD2. The CDR3 is 15 residues long. CDR1 and CDR2 (germline): GTSNPN, SVGIG (reference sequence). The junction had 6 bases not matched to a gene; V was cut back by 4 bases and J by 1 base. CDR3 DNA: TGTGCCTGGACTCGGACTAGCGCCCGCACAGATACGCAGTATTTT. Translated, it gives CAWTRTSARTDTQYF.

This chain uses TRBV7-6 with TRBJ2-7; 9 bases agree with TRBD1. In germline, CDR1 is SGHVS, CDR2 FNYEAQ. This CDR3 is 13 amino acids long. The ends lost 5 bases at V and 3 bases at J; junction bases unmatched: 2. CDR3 nucleotides: TGTGCCAGCAGCATGGGACAGGGCTACGAGCAGTACTTC. This translates into CASSMGQGYEQYF.

The V and J genes are TRBV19 and TRBJ2-1, with 10 bases lining up with TRBD1. CDR1 is LNHDA, CDR2 SQIVND, per germline (reference sequence). V lost 11 bases to trimming and J lost 4 bases; unmatched junction nucleotides: 17. The CDR3 contains 17 residues. The CDR3: CAGPGQGIPSGYNEQFF. CDR3 coding DNA: TGTGCCGGCCCGGGACAGGGGATTCCCTCGGGTTACAATGAGCAGTTCTTC.

This clone was observed a single time. The chain employs TRBV18 and TRBJ2-7, with TRBD1 identical over 8 bases. The germline V gene encodes CDR1 KGHSH and CDR2 LQKENI. CDR3 length: 16 residues. The junction had 6 bases not matched to a gene; V was cut back by 0 bases and J by 2 bases. CDR3 in amino acids: CASSPPNDRGPYEQYF. CDR3 bases: TGTGCCAGCTCACCACCTAATGACAGGGGACCCTACGAGCAGTACTTC.

This rearrangement joins TRBV9 to TRBJ2-5, with 15 bases fitting TRBD2. Germline CDR1 SGDLS, CDR2 YYNGEE. CDR3 length: 16 amino acids. V lost 0 bases and J lost 5; bases outside the gene matches: 2. DNA of the CDR3: TGTGCCAGCAGCGTAGCTGGGACTAGCGGGAGGGAGACCCAGTACTTC. Translated, it gives CASSVAGTSGRETQYF.

This rearrangement joins TRBV18 to TRBJ1-6; 9 bases are a match to TRBD1. CDR1 and CDR2 from the germline V gene are KGHSH and LQKENI. Trimming cost V 3 bases and J 3 bases; bases outside gene matches: 0. The CDR3 sequence is 15 residues long. CDR3 bases: TGTGCCAGCTCACCGACAGGGGGCTATAATTCACCCCTCCACTTT. Translation gives CASSPTGGYNSPLHF.